This paragraph reports one TCR beta chain. Its antigen is still unknown. Single viable CD3+CD4+CD8-CD45RO+ cells were sorted as the memory CD4+ T cells. Serostatus was set by detecting CMV pp150, pp28, p38, p52 IgG. The sample is drawn from a study of memory CD4+ T cells and cytomegalovirus serostatus. Study-wide background: Donors were healthy Belgian adults, fewer than ten CMV seropositive and 24 seronegative. Study-wide findings and caveats: The CMV-associated TCR signature appears largely within the CD4+ memory repertoire. About 40% of the roughly 160 known CMV-associated TCRbeta sequences appeared in CD4+ memory.

Profiled with immunoSEQ multiplex PCR; TCRdb holds only in-frame clones, not every one. Counted here are about 96,000 clones, roughly 80% occurring once; the ten biggest clones make up less than 4.5%. CDR3 length equals 19 residues. Germline CDR1 SGHNT, CDR2 YYREEE (reference sequence). V lost 0 bases to trimming and J lost 6 bases; unmatched junction nucleotides: 12. Material for sequencing was memory CD4+ T cells from blood. This clonotype was sampled from an adult in good health and CMV-seropositive. J is TRBJ2-3 and V is TRBV5-4; 14 positions match TRBD2. The CDR3 region has the DNA TGTGCCAGCAGCTTGGCAAGGACTAGCGGGAGGTCAGTGGCCGATACGCAGTATTTT. This encodes CASSLARTSGRSVADTQYF.